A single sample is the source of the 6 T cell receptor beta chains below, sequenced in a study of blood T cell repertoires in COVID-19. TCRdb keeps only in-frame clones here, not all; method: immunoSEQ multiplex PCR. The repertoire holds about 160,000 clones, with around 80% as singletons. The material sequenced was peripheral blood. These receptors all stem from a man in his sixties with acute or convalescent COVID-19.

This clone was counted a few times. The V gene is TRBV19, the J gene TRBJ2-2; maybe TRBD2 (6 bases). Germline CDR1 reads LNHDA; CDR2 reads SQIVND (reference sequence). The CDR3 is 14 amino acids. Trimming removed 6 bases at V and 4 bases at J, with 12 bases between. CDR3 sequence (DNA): TGTGCCAGTAGGAAACCGGGACTCACCGGGGAGCTGTTTTTT. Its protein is CASRKPGLTGELFF. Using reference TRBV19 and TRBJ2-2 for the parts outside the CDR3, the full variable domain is DGGITQSPKYLFRKEGQNVTLSCEQNLNHDAMYWYRQDPGQGLRLIYYSQIVNDFQKGDIAEGYSVSREKKESFPLTVTSAQKNPTAFYLCASRKPGLTGELFFGEGSRLTVL.

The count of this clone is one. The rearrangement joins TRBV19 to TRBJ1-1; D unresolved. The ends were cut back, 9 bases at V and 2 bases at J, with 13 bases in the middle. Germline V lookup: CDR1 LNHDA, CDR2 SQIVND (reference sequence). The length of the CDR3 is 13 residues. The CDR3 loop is CASCERGNTEAFF. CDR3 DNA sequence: TGTGCCAGCTGTGAGCGGGGTAACACTGAAGCTTTCTTT. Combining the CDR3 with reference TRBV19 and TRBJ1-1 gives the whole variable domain DGGITQSPKYLFRKEGQNVTLSCEQNLNHDAMYWYRQDPGQGLRLIYYSQIVNDFQKGDIAEGYSVSREKKESFPLTVTSAQKNPTAFYLCASCERGNTEAFFGQGTRLTVV.

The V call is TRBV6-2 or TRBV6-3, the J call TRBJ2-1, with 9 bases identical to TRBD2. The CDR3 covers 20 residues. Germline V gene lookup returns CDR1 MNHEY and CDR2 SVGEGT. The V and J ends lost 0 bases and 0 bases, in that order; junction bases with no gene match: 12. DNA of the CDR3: TGTGCCAGCAGTTACTCTCGGGGCCTAGCGGGGACGAGCTCCTACAATGAGCAGTTCTTC. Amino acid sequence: CASSYSRGLAGTSSYNEQFF.

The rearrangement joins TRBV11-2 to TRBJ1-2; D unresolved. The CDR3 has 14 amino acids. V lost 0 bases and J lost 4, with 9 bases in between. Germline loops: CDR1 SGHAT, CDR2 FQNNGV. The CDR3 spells CASSLEVGVYGYTF. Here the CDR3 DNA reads TGTGCCAGCAGCTTAGAAGTCGGAGTCTATGGCTACACCTTC.

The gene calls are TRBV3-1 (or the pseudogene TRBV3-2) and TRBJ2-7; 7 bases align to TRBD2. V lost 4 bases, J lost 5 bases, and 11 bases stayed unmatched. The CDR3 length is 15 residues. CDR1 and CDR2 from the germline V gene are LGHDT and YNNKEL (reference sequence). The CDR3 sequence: CASSRLGRGNDEQYF. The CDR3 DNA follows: TGTGCCAGCAGCCGCTTGGGGCGGGGGAACGACGAGCAGTACTTC.

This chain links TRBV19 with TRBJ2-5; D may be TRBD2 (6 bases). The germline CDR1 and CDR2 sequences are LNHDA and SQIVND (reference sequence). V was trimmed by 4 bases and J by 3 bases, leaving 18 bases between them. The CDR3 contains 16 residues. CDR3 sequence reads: CASSTTGGALEETQYF. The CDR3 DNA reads TGTGCCAGTAGTACCACCGGGGGTGCCTTAGAAGAGACCCAGTACTTC.